A selection of T cell receptor beta chains follows, all from one sample in a study of molecular identifiers for immune sequencing clone quantification. A single record per CDR3 protein comes from TCRdb applying MiXCR to the PCR reads. Here the sample spans more than 450,000 distinct CDR3 sequences, about 25% being singletons. Sequencing was performed on naive CD8+ T cells from blood, with Jurkat cell RNA spiked in. These receptors originate from a human donor in good health. Some libraries in this study had Jurkat cell RNA spiked in. CDR3s include the opening cysteine and the closing phenylalanine or tryptophan. The order of the fields is clone size, V gene, J gene, D gene, CDR3 protein, CDR3 DNA. The D gene is left open where the match is weak. Size tells how often a clone was seen (once, few, many) or the class of an expanded clone, and some rows leave it out.

>NA|TRBV12-3/TRBV12-4|TRBJ1-5|NA
CASSRTGPTPSAQHF
TGTGCCAGCAGTCGCACAGGGCCAACACCCTCAGCCCAGCATTTT
>many|TRBV29-1|TRBJ1-1|NA
CSADAGSGTEAFF
TGCAGCGCCGACGCAGGGTCGGGCACTGAAGCTTTCTTT
>many|TRBV7-2|TRBJ2-7|NA
CASSLGQWSVDEQYF
TGTGCCAGCAGCTTAGGCCAGTGGAGTGTTGACGAGCAGTACTTC
>NA|TRBV19|TRBJ2-7|NA
CASSISAGAEQYF
TGTGCCAGTAGTATAAGTGCCGGGGCCGAGCAGTACTTC
>many|TRBV7-9|TRBJ2-2|NA
CASADTPSEELFF
TGTGCCAGCGCGGACACACCTAGCGAGGAGCTGTTTTTT
>NA|TRBV29-1|TRBJ2-1|TRBD2
CSVEKELAGDFYNEQFF
TGCAGCGTTGAAAAGGAACTAGCGGGAGACTTCTACAATGAGCAGTTCTTC
>NA|TRBV11-2|TRBJ2-2|NA
CASSLTRAGELFF
TGTGCCAGCAGCTTAACGAGGGCCGGGGAGCTGTTTTTT
>many|TRBV7-2|TRBJ2-3|TRBD2
CASSFLAGGISDTQYF
TGTGCCAGCAGCTTTCTAGCGGGAGGGATCTCAGATACGCAGTATTTT
>few|TRBV11-2|TRBJ2-7|NA
CASSLLLTDEQYF
TGTGCCAGCAGCTTACTACTGACAGACGAGCAGTACTTC
>few|TRBV11-2|TRBJ1-5|NA
CASSGWDKSNGVSNQPQHF
TGTGCCAGCAGCGGATGGGACAAGTCTAACGGAGTTAGCAATCAGCCCCAGCATTTT
>many|TRBV9|TRBJ2-2|NA
CASGDINTGELFF
TGTGCCAGCGGGGATATTAACACCGGGGAGCTGTTTTTT
>NA|TRBV6-5|TRBJ2-7|NA
CASSENSRDYEQYF
TGTGCCAGCAGTGAGAATAGCCGGGACTACGAGCAGTACTTC
>NA|TRBV12-3/TRBV12-4|TRBJ1-2|NA
CASSLSPGRDGYTF
TGTGCCAGCAGTTTAAGCCCAGGGCGAGATGGCTACACCTTC
>NA|TRBV19|TRBJ2-2|TRBD1
CASSKDREALAGELFF
TGTGCCAGTAGTAAAGACAGGGAAGCGTTGGCCGGGGAGCTGTTTTTT
>few|TRBV27|TRBJ2-3|TRBD2
CASSLLLAGADTQYF
TGTGCCAGCAGTTTACTACTAGCGGGAGCAGATACGCAGTATTTT
>few|TRBV27|TRBJ2-7|TRBD2
CASSYQAGTYEQYF
TGTGCCAGCAGTTATCAAGCGGGGACCTACGAGCAGTACTTC
>NA|TRBV19|TRBJ1-2|NA
CAGSILTPTNGYTF
TGTGCCGGTAGTATACTGACACCAACCAATGGCTACACCTTC
>NA|TRBV5-6|TRBJ2-1|NA
CASSYLEDGINEQFF
TGTGCCAGCAGTTACCTTGAGGACGGGATCAATGAGCAGTTCTTC
>many|TRBV7-9|TRBJ2-2|NA
CASSTTRNTGELFF
TGTGCCAGCAGCACGACACGTAACACCGGGGAGCTGTTTTTT
>few|TRBV6-5|TRBJ2-7|TRBD2
CASSPLAGGLSYEQYF
TGTGCCAGCAGTCCACTTGCGGGAGGACTAAGCTACGAGCAGTACTTC
>NA|TRBV25-1|TRBJ2-3|NA
CASSELGQLPYTDTQYF
TGTGCCAGCAGTGAATTGGGTCAGCTCCCCTACACAGATACGCAGTATTTT
>NA|TRBV5-4|TRBJ1-1|NA
CASINRPSAGTAAFF
TGTGCCAGCATCAACAGGCCCTCGGCGGGCACTGCAGCTTTCTTT
>NA|TRBV7-2|TRBJ2-7|TRBD1
CASSFNRGEYEQYF
TGTGCCAGCAGCTTCAACAGGGGCGAATACGAGCAGTACTTC
>NA|TRBV7-3|TRBJ2-2|NA
CASSSLGYTGELFF
TGTGCCAGCAGCTCACTAGGTTACACCGGGGAGCTGTTTTTT
>few|TRBV27|TRBJ2-5|NA
CASSTTGIETQYF
TGTGCCAGCAGCACGACAGGAATAGAGACCCAGTACTTC
>NA|TRBV6-2/TRBV6-3|TRBJ2-3|NA
CASGDSLFTDTQYF
TGTGCCAGCGGGGACTCCCTATTCACAGATACGCAGTATTTT
>many|TRBV5-1|TRBJ2-5|TRBD1
CASSFWTGEETQYF
TGCGCCAGCAGCTTTTGGACAGGGGAAGAGACCCAGTACTTC
>NA|TRBV11-2|TRBJ2-3|NA
CASSEGGYVRNTHYF
TGTGCGAGCAGCGAGGGCGGGTACGTTCGGAATACGCATTATTTT
>few|TRBV27|TRBJ1-6|NA
CASSLPPEYNSPLHF
TGTGCCAGCAGTTTACCCCCAGAATATAATTCACCCCTCCACTTT
>NA|TRBV12-5|TRBJ1-1|NA
CASGLGLDLTEAFF
TGTGCTAGTGGTTTGGGCTTGGATCTGACTGAAGCTTTCTTT
>many|TRBV10-3|TRBJ1-2|NA
CAISEIYGYTF
TGTGCCATCAGTGAAATCTATGGCTACACCTTC
>NA|TRBV9|TRBJ1-5|NA
CASSVAPSYQPQHF
TGTGCCAGCAGCGTAGCTCCGTCCTATCAGCCCCAGCATTTT
>NA|TRBV27|TRBJ2-2|NA
CASSLSAGTANTGELFF
TGTGCCAGCAGTTTATCTGCTGGAACTGCGAACACCGGGGAGCTGTTTTTT
>many|TRBV20-1|TRBJ2-3|NA
CSARAGESDTQYF
TGCAGTGCTAGAGCGGGGGAATCCGATACGCAGTATTTT
>few|TRBV28|TRBJ2-7|TRBD2
CASSSTLAGSSYEQYF
TGTGCCAGCAGTTCGACGTTAGCGGGAAGTTCTTACGAGCAGTACTTC
>few|TRBV7-9|TRBJ1-1|NA
CASSHKRGAEAFF
TGTGCCAGCAGCCACAAGAGGGGAGCTGAAGCTTTCTTT
>many|TRBV12-3/TRBV12-4|TRBJ2-6|NA
CASGRTGANSGANVLTF
TGTGCCAGCGGAAGGACGGGGGCAAACTCTGGGGCCAACGTCCTGACTTTC
>few|TRBV6-5|TRBJ2-5|TRBD1
CASSYQRTGDHQETQYF
TGTGCCAGCAGTTACCAGCGGACAGGGGATCACCAAGAGACCCAGTACTTC
>NA|TRBV7-6|TRBJ1-1|NA
CASSSRETEAFF
TGTGCCAGCAGCTCAAGGGAGACTGAAGCTTTCTTT
>NA|TRBV12-3/TRBV12-4|TRBJ2-7|TRBD2
CASSLSLGTSVSYEQYF
TGTGCCAGCAGTTTAAGTCTTGGGACTAGCGTCTCCTACGAGCAGTACTTC
>few|TRBV20-1|TRBJ2-6|NA
CSAQDRPGANVLTF
TGCAGTGCTCAGGACCGACCTGGGGCCAACGTCCTGACTTTC
>many|TRBV20-1|TRBJ2-3|NA
CSARDTQAATTDTQYF
TGCAGTGCTAGAGATACGCAAGCGGCTACCACAGATACGCAGTATTTT
>few|TRBV3-1|TRBJ2-5|TRBD1
CASSQKIRQGPGEWETQYF
TGTGCCAGCAGCCAAAAGATCCGACAGGGGCCGGGGGAGTGGGAGACCCAGTACTTC
>NA|TRBV27|TRBJ2-2|TRBD2
CASSDSGRGTGELFF
TGTGCCAGCAGTGATAGCGGGAGAGGTACCGGGGAGCTGTTTTTT